The text below deals with one T cell receptor (beta chain). The antigen remains unidentified. This specimen belongs to a study of T cells in localized non-small cell lung cancer. Study observations and caveats: In adjacent lung, a median about 54 of the top 100 tumor clones were found. Uninvolved neighboring lung showed the greatest T cell clonality, exceeding tumor.

The germline CDR1 and CDR2 sequences are MNHEY and SVGAGI. V shed 4 bases and J shed 0 bases, with 7 bases lying between them. The CDR3 sequence is 15 residues long. Method: immunoSEQ multiplex PCR; TCRdb's copy keeps in-frame clones and lacks some. The table shows approximately 47,000 clones, with about 86% occurring only once. The specimen comprised PBMCs, sampled before any cancer treatment. The sequence was collected from a man aged 35-69 years with stage II lung adenocarcinoma. The rearrangement uses TRBV6-5 and TRBJ2-6; D is perhaps TRBD2 (5 bases). CDR3 nucleotides: TGTGCCAGCAGTTTGAGGGTCTCTGGGGCCAACGTCCTGACTTTC. This codes for CASSLRVSGANVLTF.